Each of the 14 T cell receptor beta chains below was sequenced from the same sample in a study of cytomegalovirus exposure and HLA in healthy donors. PCR employed 60 Vbeta and 13 Jbeta primers. Assay: immunoSEQ multiplex PCR; the TCRdb copy retains only in-frame clones and omits some. The table records over 200,000 clones, over 80% of them present only once. The sample comprised PBMCs. The receptor set was obtained from a woman aged 40 to 50 in good health and CMV-seropositive.

This sequence joins TRBV6-4 and TRBJ1-1; D may be TRBD1 (5 bases). This CDR3 region has 13 residues. The V end was cut by 6 bases, the J end by 1 base, with 9 bases between. Per germline, CDR1 MRHNA and CDR2 SNTAGT. The CDR3 sequence: CASRADRNTEAFF. The CDR3 bases are TGTGCCAGCAGGGCTGACAGGAACACTGAAGCTTTCTTT.

The J gene is TRBJ2-7, the V gene TRBV2, with D unresolved. Deletions cut 0 bases from V and 6 bases from J, with 9 bases between. Germline V gene data show CDR1 as SNHLY and CDR2 as FYNNEI. This CDR3 is built from 13 residues. The CDR3 here is CASSEAGVGEQYF. Written as DNA, the CDR3 is TGTGCCAGCAGTGAAGCCGGAGTGGGCGAGCAGTACTTC.

This clone turned up a few times. This rearrangement joins TRBV6-4 to TRBJ1-2, with 12 bases aligning to TRBD1. The CDR3 has 16 residues. The V gene's germline CDR1 is MRHNA and CDR2 SNTAGT. V dropped 7 bases and J dropped 8; count of bases not matched to a gene: 14. CDR3 region: CASIKDPGQGAGGYTF. The CDR3 nucleotides read TGTGCCAGCATTAAAGACCCGGGACAGGGGGCAGGAGGCTACACCTTC.

The chain carries TRBV2 and TRBJ1-5, with a tentative D call TRBD1 (5 bases). The length of the CDR3 is 15 residues. V was trimmed by 7 bases and J by 5 bases, leaving 18 bases between them. Germline lookup yields CDR1 SNHLY and CDR2 FYNNEI. CDR3 amino acids: CASTEAGFLDQPQHF. The CDR3 nucleotides read TGTGCCAGCACTGAGGCAGGGTTTTTAGATCAGCCCCAGCATTTT. The full variable domain, with the rest looked up from reference TRBV2 and TRBJ1-5, is EPEVTQTPSHQVTQMGQEVILRCVPISNHLYFYWYRQILGQKVEFLVSFYNNEISEKSEIFDDQFSVERPDGSNFTLKIRSTKLEDSAMYFCASTEAGFLDQPQHFGDGTRLSIL.

The chain links TRBV7-2 to TRBJ1-5; D may be TRBD1 (5 bases). Germline V gene sequence: CDR1 SGHTA, CDR2 FQGNSA. V was pared by 5 bases and J by 7 bases, with 15 bases between. This CDR3 has 14 amino acids. The CDR3 spells CASSLTAGGQPQHF. CDR3 sequence (DNA): TGTGCCAGCAGCCTGACAGCCGGAGGGCAGCCCCAGCATTTT. The complete variable domain, with remaining parts taken from reference TRBV7-2 and TRBJ1-5, reads GAGVSQSPSNKVTEKGKDVELRCDPISGHTALYWYRQSLGQGLEFLIYFQGNSAPDKSGLPSDRFSAERTGGSVSTLTIQRTQQEDSAVYLCASSLTAGGQPQHFGDGTRLSIL.

This sequence joins TRBV6-5 and TRBJ1-2; no firm D call. Germline CDR1 and CDR2: MNHEY and SVGAGI. V lost 6 bases and J lost 8, with 16 bases in between. This CDR3 is 13 amino acids long. Written as DNA, the CDR3 is TGTGCCAGCAGCTACGGACTTCAGGAAGGCTACACCTTC. Residues: CASSYGLQEGYTF.

This chain joins TRBV14 and TRBJ1-2; weak D call: TRBD1 (5 bases). V gave up 0 bases and J gave up 3 bases, with 11 bases separating them. Germline V lookup: CDR1 SGHDN, CDR2 FVKESK. The CDR3 length is 15 residues. CDR3 region: CASSQELGAYYGYTF. CDR3 DNA sequence: TGTGCCAGCAGCCAAGAATTAGGGGCTTACTATGGCTACACCTTC. Full variable domain (rest looked up from reference TRBV14 and TRBJ1-2): EAGVTQFPSHSVIEKGQTVTLRCDPISGHDNLYWYRRVMGKEIKFLLHFVKESKQDESGMPNNRFLAERTGGTYSTLKVQPAELEDSGVYFCASSQELGAYYGYTFGSGTRLTVV.

The chain couples TRBV5-1 to TRBJ1-2, with 11 bases that match TRBD1. Losses at the gene ends were 0 bases for V and 4 bases for J; bases not matched to a gene: 5. This CDR3 has 16 amino acids. Per the germline V gene, CDR1 is SGHRS and CDR2 is YFSETQ. Here the CDR3 reads CASSLAGQGEGYGYTF. DNA for the CDR3: TGCGCCAGCAGCTTGGCGGGACAGGGGGAGGGCTATGGCTACACCTTC.

The V gene is TRBV7-9, the J gene TRBJ1-1; TRBD1 matches 11 bases. V was clipped by 1 base and J by 7 bases; unmatched bases: 8. CDR3 length equals 16 residues. The germline V gene encodes CDR1 SEHNR and CDR2 FQNEAQ (reference sequence). CDR3 in amino acids: CASSLEGTGGSIEAFF. The CDR3 DNA follows: TGTGCCAGCAGCTTAGAGGGGACAGGGGGAAGCATTGAAGCTTTCTTT.

The J gene is TRBJ1-1, the V gene TRBV4-3, with D possibly being TRBD1 (5 bases). The CDR3 contains 20 residues. Trimming removed 1 base from V and 0 bases from J, with 24 bases in between. The germline V gene has CDR1 LGHNA and CDR2 YSLEER. CDR3 sequence (DNA): TGCGCCAGCAGCCAAGTCAGGGACTTTGAGAAGCCATACATGAACACTGAAGCTTTCTTT. Translation: CASSQVRDFEKPYMNTEAFF.

The chain employs TRBV7-2 and TRBJ2-1; 12 nucleotides match TRBD1. CDR1 and CDR2 (germline): SGHTA, FQGNSA. CDR3 length equals 16 residues. The V and J ends lost 5 bases and 5 bases, in that order; junction bases with no gene match: 7. This CDR3 reads CASSPQGQGANNEQFF. As DNA, the CDR3 is TGTGCCAGCAGCCCCCAGGGACAGGGGGCCAACAATGAGCAGTTCTTC.

J is TRBJ1-4 and V is TRBV10-3, with D unclear. Looked up from germline, CDR1 is ENHRY and CDR2 is SYGVKD. CDR3 length: 17 amino acids. V shed 2 bases and J shed 0 bases, with 13 bases lying between them. CDR3: CAISEGGIPPTNEKLFF. CDR3 nucleotides: TGTGCCATCAGTGAGGGAGGAATCCCTCCAACTAATGAAAAACTGTTTTTT.

The V gene is TRBV27, the J gene TRBJ1-5; TRBD1 matches 10 bases. The CDR3 runs to 16 residues. The J segment lost 4 bases and the V segment lost 4 bases, leaving 7 bases of the junction unmatched. In germline, CDR1 is MNHEY, CDR2 SMNVEV (reference sequence). The CDR3 here is CASSWTGGLGNQPQHF. CDR3 DNA sequence: TGTGCCAGCAGTTGGACAGGGGGATTGGGTAATCAGCCCCAGCATTTT.

V and J are TRBV15 and TRBJ2-6, with no clear D. The CDR3 length is 16 residues. The germline CDR1 and CDR2 sequences are LNHNV and YYDKDF (reference sequence). V gave up 0 bases and J gave up 0 bases, with 6 bases separating them. The DNA of the CDR3 is TGTGCCACCAGCAGAGATAGGAGCTCTGGGGCCAACGTCCTGACTTTC. The encoded protein is CATSRDRSSGANVLTF.